This T cell receptor (beta chain) was sequenced for a study of beta chain features in type 1 diabetes. Study findings and constraints: Type 1 diabetes patients had moderately but significantly shorter TCRB CDR3s in all four CD4+ subsets. Compared to healthy donors, patients appeared to have naive, central memory and Treg TCRB repertoires that were more alike.

About this clone itself: Its antigen is as yet unknown.

It was one heparinised blood draw, averaging about 0.12 L, that each donor gave. CD4+ naive, central memory, regulatory and stem cell-like memory subsets were isolated by sorting on CD45RO/CCR7/CD25/CD127/CD95/CD27. Expressed TCRB transcripts were sequenced, since all the RNA that had been isolated was reverse transcribed. Some clones are missing from TCRdb's copy, which holds only in-frame ones; the method was immunoSEQ multiplex PCR. The sample has around 300,000 clones; 11% are singletons. The TCR was taken from a woman in her thirties in good health. The sequenced sample was naive CD4+ T cells from blood.

CDR3 in DNA: TGCGCCAGCAGCCAAGGGCTGGGACAGGGTGTTGTTGAGCAGTACTTC. This encodes CASSQGLGQGVVEQYF. The chain employs TRBV4-3 and TRBJ2-7, with 9 bases aligning to TRBD1. Germline V gene lookup returns CDR1 LGHNA and CDR2 YSLEER. Trimming removed 1 base from V and 7 bases from J; junction bases left unmatched: 11. CDR3 size: 16 residues.